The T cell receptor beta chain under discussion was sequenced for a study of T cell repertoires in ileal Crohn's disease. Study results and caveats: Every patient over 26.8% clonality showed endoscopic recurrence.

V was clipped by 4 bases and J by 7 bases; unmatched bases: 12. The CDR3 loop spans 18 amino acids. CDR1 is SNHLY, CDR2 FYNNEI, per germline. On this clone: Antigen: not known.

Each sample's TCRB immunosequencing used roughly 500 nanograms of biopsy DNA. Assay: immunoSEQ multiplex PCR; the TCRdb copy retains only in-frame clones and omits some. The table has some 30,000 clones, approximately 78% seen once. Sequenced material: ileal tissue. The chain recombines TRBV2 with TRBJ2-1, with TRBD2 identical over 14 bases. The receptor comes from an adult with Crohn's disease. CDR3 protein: CASSVGLAGGRLRNEQFF. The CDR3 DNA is TGTGCCAGCAGTGTAGGACTAGCGGGGGGTCGTCTACGTAATGAGCAGTTCTTC.